Presented here are 16 T cell receptor beta chains from one specimen sequenced in a study of T cells in localized non-small cell lung cancer. Sequenced by immunoSEQ multiplex PCR; TCRdb stores in-frame clones only, minus some. This sample has 53,000 or so clones, with 80% to 85% found just once. The input for sequencing was peripheral blood mononuclear cells, taken before any cancer treatment. These receptors were taken from a man aged 35-69 years with stage III lung adenocarcinoma.

This clone was detected a few times. The chain has TRBV2 and TRBJ1-1; D possibly corresponds to TRBD1 (6 bases). Per germline, CDR1 SNHLY and CDR2 FYNNEI. Trimming took 4 bases from V and 7 from J, leaving 13 bases between them. This CDR3 is built from 13 residues. CDR3 bases: TGTGCCAGCAGTGGATCAAGGGGGAATGAAGCTTTCTTT. It yields the protein CASSGSRGNEAFF.

The rearrangement uses TRBV7-2 and TRBJ2-3; 8 bases are shared with TRBD2. Germline V gene lookup returns CDR1 SGHTA and CDR2 FQGNSA. The CDR3 loop spans 17 amino acids. The trim removed 1 base at V and 2 bases at J, leaving 8 bases unmatched. CDR3: CASSLELLGGATDTQYF. The CDR3 region has the DNA TGTGCCAGCAGCTTAGAGCTGCTCGGGGGGGCCACAGATACGCAGTATTTT. The whole variable domain, filled in from reference TRBV7-2 and TRBJ2-3, reads GAGVSQSPSNKVTEKGKDVELRCDPISGHTALYWYRQSLGQGLEFLIYFQGNSAPDKSGLPSDRFSAERTGGSVSTLTIQRTQQEDSAVYLCASSLELLGGATDTQYFGPGTRLTVL.

This clone showed up just a few times. This chain links TRBV29-1 with TRBJ2-7; 7 nucleotides match TRBD1. The germline V gene has CDR1 SQVTM and CDR2 ANQGSEA. This CDR3 region has 12 residues. The ends lost 6 bases at V and 6 bases at J; junction bases unmatched: 8. CDR3 loop: CSVGRGGAEQYF. The CDR3 DNA sequence: TGCAGCGTCGGCAGAGGGGGCGCCGAGCAGTACTTC.

The J gene is TRBJ1-5, the V gene TRBV30; 8 bases align to TRBD1. The CDR3 extends over 15 amino acids. Trimming took 0 bases from V and 3 from J; bases not matched to a gene: 4. CDR1 GTSNPN and CDR2 SVGIG come from the germline V gene (reference sequence). The DNA for the CDR3 is TGTGCCTGGAGTGTCACAGGGGGTTTCAATCAGCCCCAGCATTTT. Its protein product is CAWSVTGGFNQPQHF. The variable domain in full, with the rest retrieved from reference TRBV30 and TRBJ1-5, is SQTIHQWPATLVQPVGSPLSLECTVEGTSNPNLYWYRQAAGRGLQLLFYSVGIGQISSEVPQNLSASRPQDRQFILSSKKLLLSDSGFYLCAWSVTGGFNQPQHFGDGTRLSIL.

J is TRBJ1-4 and V is TRBV5-1; 7 bases fit TRBD1. The J segment lost 4 bases and the V segment lost 5 bases, leaving 5 bases of the junction unmatched. The germline V gene encodes CDR1 SGHRS and CDR2 YFSETQ. There are 14 residues in the CDR3. The CDR3 DNA is TGCGCCAGCAGGGAAGCAGGGGGTAATGAAAAACTGTTTTTT. Residues: CASREAGGNEKLFF.

CDR3 sequence (DNA): TGTGCCAGCACTCCCGGGGGGACCCAGCTGCGGGGCTACACCTTC. This translates into CASTPGGTQLRGYTF. The V call is TRBV28, the J call TRBJ1-2; D might be TRBD1 (5 bases). V dropped 7 bases and J dropped 8 bases, with 23 bases sitting between them. From germline, CDR1 is MDHEN and CDR2 SYDVKM. This CDR3 is 15 amino acids long.

The chain employs TRBV4-2 and TRBJ1-2, with 9 nucleotides matching TRBD1. The junction had 1 base not matched to a gene; V was cut back by 1 base and J by 1 base. The CDR3 is made up of 15 amino acids. The germline V gene encodes CDR1 LGHNA and CDR2 YNFKEQ. CDR3: CASSQGTGDNYGYTF. The CDR3 DNA follows: TGTGCCAGCAGCCAAGGGACAGGGGATAACTATGGCTACACCTTC.

The chain is built from TRBV7-2 and TRBJ1-1, with D possibly matching TRBD1 (6 bases). With 7 bases removed from V and 7 bases from J, the gap between germline ends came to 19 bases. Germline values: CDR1 SGHTA, CDR2 FQGNSA. The CDR3 runs 14 residues. CDR3 bases: TGTGCCAGCATTGAAGGGGGTCGGCCCCATGAAGCTTTCTTT. It yields the protein CASIEGGRPHEAFF.

This chain connects TRBV7-2 to TRBJ2-1; D remains ambiguous. Looked up from germline, CDR1 is SGHTA and CDR2 is FQGNSA. The germline V and J ends were trimmed by 0 bases and 5 bases, with 2 bases remaining between them. The length of the CDR3 is 12 residues. The DNA of the CDR3 is TGTGCCAGCAGCTTAGCCCACAATGAGCAGTTCTTC. It codes for CASSLAHNEQFF.

The rearrangement uses TRBV13 and TRBJ1-1; 9 nucleotides agree with TRBD1. The CDR3 consists of 16 residues. The junction had 6 bases not matched to a gene; V was cut back by 3 bases and J by 1 base. The germline gives CDR1 PRHDT, CDR2 FYEKMQ (reference sequence). CDR3 DNA sequence: TGTGCCAGCAGCTTTGGGACAGGGATTACGAACACTGAAGCTTTCTTT. Amino acids: CASSFGTGITNTEAFF.

A single count supports this clone. CDR3 residues: CASSDQASGANVLTF. The CDR3 DNA sequence: TGTGCCAGCAGTGATCAGGCCTCTGGGGCCAACGTCCTGACTTTC. The genes are TRBV6-4 and TRBJ2-6; no clear D. The CDR3 contains 15 residues. Trimming pared 3 bases from V and 0 bases from J, leaving 6 bases between. Per the germline V gene, CDR1 is MRHNA and CDR2 is SNTAGT.

CDR3 residues: CASSPSDSWGYTF. CDR3 coding DNA: TGTGCCAGCAGCCCCAGCGACTCGTGGGGCTACACCTTC. The V call is TRBV11-1, the J call TRBJ1-2; D is ambiguous. The V gene's germline CDR1 is SGHAT and CDR2 FQDESV (reference sequence). The germline V and J ends were trimmed by 5 bases and 8 bases, with 15 bases remaining between them. The CDR3 is 13 amino acids.

This clone was counted a few times. The genes are TRBV20-1 and TRBJ1-1; D not certain. The V gene lost 2 bases and the J gene lost 3 bases, with 4 bases spanning the gap. Germline V gene data show CDR1 as DFQATT and CDR2 as SNEGSKA (reference sequence). CDR3 length: 11 residues. This CDR3 reads CSARLDTEAFF. CDR3 in DNA: TGCAGTGCTAGACTCGACACTGAAGCTTTCTTT.

V gene TRBV11-2 combines with J gene TRBJ2-5; no reliable D call. V was trimmed by 1 base and J by 8 bases, leaving 17 bases between them. The CDR3 spans 15 residues. Germline V lookup: CDR1 SGHAT, CDR2 FQNNGV. CDR3 in DNA: TGTGCCAGCAGCTTAGGGTATACCCCAAGAGAAACCCAGTACTTC. This encodes CASSLGYTPRETQYF.

This clone has a handful of counts. The rearrangement joins TRBV5-1 to TRBJ2-5; 16 nucleotides line up with TRBD2. The CDR3 covers 16 residues. The germline CDR1 and CDR2 sequences are SGHRS and YFSETQ. V shed 2 bases and J 5 bases; nucleotides not matched to a gene: 3. In DNA, the CDR3 is TGCGCCAGCAGCTTTGGGACTAGCGGGGGGGATGAGACCCAGTACTTC. Its protein is CASSFGTSGGDETQYF.

The rearrangement uses TRBV18 and TRBJ1-2; D unclear. The CDR3 is made up of 13 amino acids. From germline, CDR1 is KGHSH and CDR2 LQKENI. V was cut by 0 bases and J by 8 bases, with 10 bases left in between. CDR3 residues: CASSPPSERGYTF. The CDR3 nucleotides read TGTGCCAGCTCACCACCGTCGGAGAGAGGCTACACCTTC.